The 9 T cell receptor beta chains in this list originate from one sample, sequenced in a study of T-cell reconstitution after alpha-beta-depleted transplantation in children. Unique molecular identifiers were incorporated during preparation of the TCRbeta library. TCRdb reanalysed the PCR reads using MiXCR and keeps one entry per CDR3 protein. The table records approximately 290,000 distinct CDR3 sequences, around 10% of them present only once. Sample: peripheral blood, taken 180 days after TCRalphabeta/CD19-depleted stem cell transplant. These receptors came from a male patient between 2 and 10 years old who had a stem cell transplant for chronic granulomatous disease, so the T cells may come from the graft donor.

This clonotype was observed at least ten times. J is TRBJ2-7 and V is TRBV4-1, with D perhaps given as TRBD1 or TRBD2 (5 bases each). The germline V gene has CDR1 MGHRA and CDR2 YSYEKL. This CDR3 region has 17 residues. Deletions cut 4 bases from V and 9 bases from J, with 28 bases between. The CDR3 reads CASSPQGKGRTDIGQYF. DNA for the CDR3: TGCGCCAGCAGCCCTCAGGGAAAGGGACGGACCGATATTGGGCAGTACTTC.

This clonotype has ten or more counts. V usage is TRBV28 and J usage is TRBJ2-1; D gene ambiguous. V was pared by 3 bases and J by 12 bases, with 9 bases between. CDR3 length: 11 residues. Looked up from germline, CDR1 is MDHEN and CDR2 is SYDVKM. This CDR3 reads CASSFLKGQFF. CDR3 DNA sequence: TGTGCCAGCAGTTTTTTGAAGGGGCAGTTCTTC.

This clonotype has at least ten counts. The chain couples TRBV5-1 to TRBJ1-4, with 9 bases aligning to TRBD1. V was clipped by 3 bases and J by 8 bases; unmatched bases: 11. CDR1 is SGHRS and CDR2 is YFSETQ in the germline V gene. The CDR3 runs 16 residues. The CDR3 sequence is CASSSPGTGGDEKLFF. The CDR3, as DNA: TGCGCCAGCAGCTCCCCGGGAACAGGGGGCGACGAAAAACTGTTTTTT. Looking up the rest from reference TRBV5-1 and TRBJ1-4 gives the full variable domain: KAGVTQTPRYLIKTRGQQVTLSCSPISGHRSVSWYQQTPGQGLQFLFEYFSETQRNKGNFPGRFSGRQFSNSRSEMNVSTLELGDSALYLCASSSPGTGGDEKLFFGSGTQLSVL.

This rearrangement joins TRBV25-1 to TRBJ2-7; 8 bases align to TRBD1. V trimming: 6 bases; J trimming: 2 bases; junction bases outside the gene matches: 6. The length of the CDR3 is 14 residues. Germline CDR1 reads MGHDK; CDR2 reads SYGVNS. The CDR3 bases are TGTGCCAGCAGAGGACAGGGTGTAACCTACGAGCAGTACTTC. This translates into CASRGQGVTYEQYF.

This clonotype was counted at least ten times. The chain recombines TRBV5-1 with TRBJ2-2, with 7 bases fitting TRBD2. Germline V CDR1 and CDR2: SGHRS, YFSETQ. J lost 1 base, V lost 7 bases, and 4 bases had no gene match. This CDR3 region has 14 residues. This CDR3 is CASGASGNTGELFF. DNA of the CDR3: TGCGCCAGCGGGGCTAGCGGGAACACCGGGGAGCTGTTTTTT.

A note on this clonotype: A much larger clone lies a single base off, so this may be a read error. The V call is TRBV4-1, the J call TRBJ2-1; 14 positions agree with TRBD2. Germline CDR1 MGHRA, CDR2 YSYEKL. The CDR3 totals 17 residues. The CDR3 is CASSHRPGLAGVYERFF. CDR3 nucleotides: TGCGCCAGCAGCCACCGGCCGGGACTAGCGGGAGTCTATGAGCGGTTCTTC.

This clonotype appeared many times. This chain uses TRBV4-3 with TRBJ2-1, with D perhaps TRBD2 (6 bases). Germline CDR1 is LGHNA and CDR2 is YSLEER. Trimming removed 1 base from V and 12 bases from J, with 16 bases in between. The CDR3 covers 14 residues. CDR3 sequence: CASSQVAGRVGQFF. For the CDR3, the DNA is TGCGCCAGCAGCCAAGTGGCGGGGAGAGTGGGGCAGTTCTTC.

This clonotype was counted many times. V is TRBV9 and J is TRBJ2-7; D uncertain. The germline V and J ends were trimmed by 6 bases and 4 bases, with 8 bases remaining between them. The CDR3 is made up of 11 amino acids. Germline CDR1 and CDR2: SGDLS and YYNGEE. CDR3 DNA: TGTGCCAGCACCTGTTCATACGAGCAGTACTTC. This codes for CASTCSYEQYF.

This clonotype has a count of ten or more. The CDR3 is CAISELNEQFF. The CDR3, as DNA: TGTGCCATCAGTGAGCTTAATGAGCAGTTCTTC. The rearrangement links TRBV10-3 to TRBJ2-1; D remains ambiguous. The CDR3 sequence is 11 residues long. Trimming pared 2 bases from V and 7 bases from J, leaving 3 bases between. The germline gives CDR1 ENHRY, CDR2 SYGVKD.